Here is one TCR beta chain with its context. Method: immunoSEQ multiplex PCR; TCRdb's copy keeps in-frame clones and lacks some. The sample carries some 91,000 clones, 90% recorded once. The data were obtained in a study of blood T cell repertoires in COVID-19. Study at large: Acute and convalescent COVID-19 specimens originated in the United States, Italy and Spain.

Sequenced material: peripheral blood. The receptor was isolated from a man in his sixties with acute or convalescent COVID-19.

The CDR3 coding sequence is TGTGCCAGCAGTTTATCCCTCCGAGGAAGGGGCTCCACTGAAGCTTTCTTT. This translates into CASSLSLRGRGSTEAFF. The J gene is TRBJ1-1, the V gene TRBV28, with TRBD1 as a possible D gene (5 bases). The V gene's germline CDR1 is MDHEN and CDR2 SYDVKM. Trimming removed 1 base from V and 4 bases from J, with 19 bases in between. The CDR3 extends over 17 amino acids.